The 19 T cell receptor beta chains presented below share a single source sample, sequenced in a study of T-cell memory formation after mild COVID-19 (dated by TCRdb to the early 2020s). The library was prepared using 5' RACE. Sequencer: Illumina NovaSeq 6000. The raw public reads went through TCRdb reprocessing: fastp at Q25, MiXCR clone calling, in-frame beta chains kept. Every entry covers one CDR3 protein and lists the most common genes and DNA from its rows. The sample records 350,000 to 450,000 distinct CDR3 sequences, around 20% of which are singletons. The ten most abundant clones make up 7.5% to 9.5% of the sample. Sequencing was carried out using PBMCs or a T cell subset sorted from them (not recorded which). These receptors originate from an adult woman who had mild COVID-19 (a few samples of this study predate the infection). The sample titles of this study are shuffled in the database, so cell type and time point are left out; the donor was told from shared clones.

Many counts were recorded for this clonotype. The chain carries TRBV4-3 and TRBJ2-1; 13 bases align to TRBD2. After removal of 1 base from V and 3 bases from J, the junction contained 3 bases not matched to a gene. Germline-derived CDR1 and CDR2 are LGHNA and YSLEER. The CDR3 runs 17 residues. The CDR3: CASSQGTSGSRYNEQFF. CDR3 DNA sequence: TGCGCCAGCAGCCAAGGGACTAGCGGGAGCCGCTACAATGAGCAGTTCTTC.

This clonotype showed up just a few times. J is TRBJ2-3 and V is TRBV5-1; 12 bases are a match to TRBD1. Trimming took 4 bases from V and 3 from J; bases not matched to a gene: 9. There are 17 residues in the CDR3. Per the germline V gene, CDR1 is SGHRS and CDR2 is YFSETQ. CDR3 sequence reads: CASSPGTGGINTDTQYF. CDR3 nucleotides: TGCGCCAGCAGCCCAGGGACAGGGGGCATTAATACAGATACGCAGTATTTT.

The chain couples TRBV20-1 to TRBJ1-1; D possibly corresponds to TRBD1 (5 bases). Germline values: CDR1 DFQATT, CDR2 SNEGSKA (reference sequence). CDR3 size: 11 residues. V was trimmed by 6 bases and J by 5 bases, leaving 10 bases between them. In nucleotides, the CDR3 is TGCAGTGCCTGGGGGTGGACTGAAGCTTTCTTT. It is translated as CSAWGWTEAFF.

This clonotype was observed a handful of times. V gene TRBV14 combines with J gene TRBJ1-6; D unclear. This CDR3 region has 14 residues. Per the germline V gene, CDR1 is SGHDN and CDR2 is FVKESK. The V end was cut by 1 base, the J end by 7 bases, with 8 bases between. CDR3 DNA sequence: TGTGCCAGCAGCCAAGGGACTTCAAATTCACCCCTCCACTTT. It encodes CASSQGTSNSPLHF.

The chain links TRBV5-4 to TRBJ1-2; weak D call: TRBD1 (6 bases). Trimming left V 3 bases short and J 7 bases short, with 16 bases between. This CDR3 comprises 14 residues. Germline V CDR1 and CDR2: SGHNT, YYREEE (reference sequence). The CDR3 reads CASSSGGRVSGYTF. The CDR3 DNA reads TGTGCCAGCAGCTCTGGGGGCAGGGTTTCTGGCTACACCTTC.

The gene calls are TRBV20-1 and TRBJ2-5, with D perhaps TRBD1 (6 bases). The CDR3 consists of 16 residues. V lost 6 bases, J lost 1 base, and 21 bases lay in between. The germline V gene encodes CDR1 DFQATT and CDR2 SNEGSKA (reference sequence). The CDR3 loop reads CSADGRIGQPQETQYF. DNA of the CDR3: TGCAGTGCCGACGGCCGAATTGGACAGCCCCAAGAGACCCAGTACTTC.

The genes are TRBV5-4 and TRBJ1-5; perhaps TRBD1 as D (5 bases). Germline-derived CDR1 and CDR2 are SGHNT and YYREEE (reference sequence). V was pared by 0 bases and J by 4 bases, with 17 bases between. The CDR3 is 17 residues long. CDR3: CASSLDGAGKRNQPQHF. The CDR3 DNA sequence: TGTGCCAGCAGCTTGGATGGGGCAGGGAAGAGAAATCAGCCCCAGCATTTT.

This chain joins TRBV5-1 and TRBJ1-1; no clear D gene. This CDR3 is built from 12 residues. Trimming took off 4 bases at V and 0 bases at J, with 4 bases between the two ends. Germline CDR1 SGHRS, CDR2 YFSETQ. The DNA for the CDR3 is TGCGCCAGCAGCGCCGTGAACACTGAAGCTTTCTTT. It translates to CASSAVNTEAFF.

The table lists this clonotype with a few counts. The chain combines TRBV5-1 with TRBJ1-1; 10 nucleotides align to TRBD1. This CDR3 region has 14 residues. Germline CDR1 reads SGHRS; CDR2 reads YFSETQ. Losses at the gene ends were 4 bases for V and 6 bases for J; bases not matched to a gene: 6. The CDR3 is CASSGTGVFAEAFF. In nucleotides, the CDR3 is TGCGCCAGCAGCGGGACAGGGGTCTTCGCTGAAGCTTTCTTT.

This sequence joins TRBV6-5 and TRBJ1-2; D possibly corresponds to TRBD1 (5 bases). V was trimmed by 7 bases and J by 3 bases, leaving 15 bases between them. Germline V gives CDR1 MNHEY, CDR2 SVGAGI. There are 14 residues in the CDR3. The CDR3 sequence is CASTPLGEDYGYTF. In nucleotides, the CDR3 is TGTGCCAGCACCCCCCTGGGGGAGGACTATGGCTACACCTTC.

This clonotype was picked up a small number of times. The chain employs TRBV25-1 and TRBJ1-2; TRBD1 aligns across 9 bases. The CDR3 contains 18 residues. Looked up from germline, CDR1 is MGHDK and CDR2 is SYGVNS. V trimming: 4 bases; J trimming: 4 bases; junction bases outside the gene matches: 16. The CDR3 reads CASSAKQGATVPIYGYTF. CDR3 sequence (DNA): TGTGCCAGCAGTGCGAAACAGGGGGCGACGGTACCTATCTATGGCTACACCTTC.

A few counts support this clonotype. The chain combines TRBV7-6 with TRBJ1-2; D remains unclear. Germline V lookup: CDR1 SGHVS, CDR2 FNYEAQ. The V end was cut by 5 bases, the J end by 8 bases, with 15 bases between. The CDR3 is 13 residues long. CDR3 nucleotide sequence: TGTGCCAGCAGCCCCGATTCTTATTCCGGCTACACCTTC. Encoded protein: CASSPDSYSGYTF.

This clonotype has only a few counts. This chain links TRBV11-3 with TRBJ2-1, with D maybe TRBD2 (6 bases). The V gene lost 5 bases and the J gene lost 8 bases, with 10 bases spanning the gap. This CDR3 is 12 amino acids long. Germline-derived CDR1 and CDR2 are SGHNT and YENEEA. The CDR3 here is CASSGPGDEQFF. CDR3 bases: TGTGCCAGCAGCGGACCGGGAGATGAGCAGTTCTTC.

The chain combines TRBV11-2 with TRBJ1-1; D might be TRBD1 (6 bases). The CDR3 has 14 residues. Germline V gene sequence: CDR1 SGHAT, CDR2 FQNNGV. Trimming cost V 5 bases and J 7 bases, with 17 bases left between them. This chain's CDR3 is CASSQDRSLGEAFF. The CDR3 nucleotides are TGTGCCAGCAGCCAGGACAGATCTCTAGGTGAAGCTTTCTTT.

This clonotype occurred a few times. The chain recombines TRBV27 with TRBJ1-2; maybe TRBD1 (5 bases). V was shortened by 3 bases and J by 5 bases, with 10 bases between the two germline ends. In germline, CDR1 is MNHEY, CDR2 SMNVEV (reference sequence). There are 13 residues in the CDR3. CDR3 sequence (DNA): TGTGCCAGCAGTTTCGGGGGTACTTATGGCTACACCTTC. As protein: CASSFGGTYGYTF.

This clonotype was picked up a small number of times. The V call is TRBV20-1, the J call TRBJ2-1; tentatively, D is TRBD2 (5 bases). Germline V gene lookup returns CDR1 DFQATT and CDR2 SNEGSKA (reference sequence). Trimming pared 3 bases from V and 12 bases from J, leaving 15 bases between. CDR3 size: 12 residues. CDR3 in amino acids: CSASGERRGQFF. The DNA for the CDR3 is TGCAGTGCTAGTGGCGAGCGGAGAGGGCAGTTCTTC.

For the CDR3, the DNA is TGTGCCAGCAGTCCTACGGGGGCCTGGGGGGATGGCTACACCTTC. Translation: CASSPTGAWGDGYTF. The rearrangement uses TRBV27 and TRBJ1-2, with D possibly matching TRBD1 (6 bases). Germline CDR1 is MNHEY and CDR2 is SMNVEV (reference sequence). Trimming removed 5 bases from V and 6 bases from J, with 19 bases in between. The CDR3 is 15 amino acids.

This clonotype was seen a handful of times. Just one base apart from a much larger clone, this may be a read error. The chain is built from TRBV7-2 and TRBJ2-3, with 10 bases matching TRBD2. Per germline, CDR1 SGHTA and CDR2 FQGNSA. Germline trimming cut 4 bases from V and 4 bases from J; bases unmatched to any gene: 17. The CDR3 loop spans 19 amino acids. The CDR3 spells CASSSNLRAGGMGSDTQYF. CDR3 nucleotide sequence: TGTGCCAGCAGCTCTAATTTGCGAGCGGGAGGGATGGGGTCAGATACGCAGTATTTT.

The rearrangement uses TRBV4-1 and TRBJ2-1; 12 bases fit TRBD2. The CDR3 is 17 amino acids. J gave up 9 bases and V 0 bases, and 9 bases lay outside the gene matches. Per germline, CDR1 MGHRA and CDR2 YSYEKL. CDR3 region: CASSQDAPRLAGVEQFF. The CDR3 bases are TGCGCCAGCAGCCAAGATGCCCCCCGACTAGCGGGAGTTGAGCAGTTCTTC.